Sequencing of this T cell receptor (beta chain) was carried out in a study of regulatory T cells in long-lasting Graves disease. Investigators prepared the TCR beta libraries by applying iRepertoire HTBI primers and Arm-PCR of CDR3 regions. TCRdb ran MiXCR on the multiplex PCR reads and lists one entry per CDR3 protein. This sample has about 430,000 distinct CDR3 sequences, with roughly 21% found just once. Time point defined: persistent/refractory GD, antithyroid drugs over 5 years with positive TRAb. Extracted RNA from PBMCs served as the source of the TCR library. The CDR3 loop spans 12 amino acids. Trimming removed 6 bases from V and 7 bases from J; junction bases left unmatched: 6. The V gene's germline CDR1 is DFQATT and CDR2 SNEGSKA (reference sequence).

This sequence originates from a female donor with Graves disease. The V gene is TRBV20-1, the J gene TRBJ2-1; 7 bases fit TRBD2. This sample comprised peripheral blood mononuclear cells (PBMCs), obtained when the disease was refractory, from a patient treated with antithyroid drugs. Written as DNA, the CDR3 is TGCAGTGCCGGGGGGTTTAATAATGAGCAGTTCTTC. Translated, it gives CSAGGFNNEQFF.